This T cell receptor beta chain was documented in a study of cytomegalovirus exposure and HLA in healthy donors. This table comes from immunoSEQ multiplex PCR, and its TCRdb copy is limited to in-frame clones, with some not included. The repertoire has about 120,000 clones, about nine tenths of them found once; the top ten carry approximately 1.9%. The sample taken for sequencing was PBMCs. The TCR originated in a woman in her late teens or twenties in good health and CMV-seronegative.

CDR3 loop: CASSAGTKEAGELFF. In DNA, the CDR3 is TGTGCCAGCAGTGCCGGGACTAAGGAGGCCGGGGAGCTGTTTTTT. The chain recombines TRBV6-5 with TRBJ2-2; 7 bases fit TRBD2. This CDR3 has 15 amino acids. Germline V gene lookup returns CDR1 MNHEY and CDR2 SVGAGI. The V gene end was trimmed by 5 bases and the J gene end by 6 bases; junction bases not matched to a gene: 9.